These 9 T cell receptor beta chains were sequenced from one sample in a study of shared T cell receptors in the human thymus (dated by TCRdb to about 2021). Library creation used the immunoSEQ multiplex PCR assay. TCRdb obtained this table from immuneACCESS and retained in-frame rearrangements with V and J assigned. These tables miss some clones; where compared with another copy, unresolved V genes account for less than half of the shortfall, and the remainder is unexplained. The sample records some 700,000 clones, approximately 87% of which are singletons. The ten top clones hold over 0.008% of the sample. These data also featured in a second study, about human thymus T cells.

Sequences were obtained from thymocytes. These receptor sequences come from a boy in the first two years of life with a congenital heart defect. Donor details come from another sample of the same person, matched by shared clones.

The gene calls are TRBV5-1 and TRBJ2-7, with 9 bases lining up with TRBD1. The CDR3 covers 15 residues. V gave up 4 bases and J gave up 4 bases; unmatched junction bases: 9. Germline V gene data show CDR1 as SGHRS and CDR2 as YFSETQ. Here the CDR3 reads CASSPGQGDAYEQYF. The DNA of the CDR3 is TGCGCCAGCAGCCCGGGACAGGGAGACGCTTACGAGCAGTACTTC.

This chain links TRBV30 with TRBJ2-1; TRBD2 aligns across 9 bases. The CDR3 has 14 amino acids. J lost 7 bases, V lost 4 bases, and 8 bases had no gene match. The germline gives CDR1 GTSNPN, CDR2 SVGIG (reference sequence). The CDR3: CAWTSGNLPNEQFF. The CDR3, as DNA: TGTGCCTGGACTAGCGGGAACCTCCCTAATGAGCAGTTCTTC.

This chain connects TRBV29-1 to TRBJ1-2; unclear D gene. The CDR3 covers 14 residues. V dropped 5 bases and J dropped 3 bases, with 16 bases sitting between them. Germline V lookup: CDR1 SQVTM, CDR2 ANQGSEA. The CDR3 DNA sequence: TGCAGCGTTCCCTCGGACTCCTGGGACTATGGCTACACCTTC. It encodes CSVPSDSWDYGYTF.

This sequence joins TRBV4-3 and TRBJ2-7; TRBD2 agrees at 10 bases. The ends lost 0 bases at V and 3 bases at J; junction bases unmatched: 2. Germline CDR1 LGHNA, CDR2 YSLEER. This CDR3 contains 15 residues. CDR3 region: CASSQESGRVYEQYF. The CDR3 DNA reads TGCGCCAGCAGCCAAGAGAGCGGGAGGGTCTACGAGCAGTACTTC.

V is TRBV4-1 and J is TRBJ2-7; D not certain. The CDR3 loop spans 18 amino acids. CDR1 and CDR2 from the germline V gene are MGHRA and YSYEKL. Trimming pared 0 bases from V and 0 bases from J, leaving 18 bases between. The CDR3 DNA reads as TGCGCCAGCAGCCAAGATATTGGGTCCCATCGGAGCTCCTACGAGCAGTACTTC. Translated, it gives CASSQDIGSHRSSYEQYF.

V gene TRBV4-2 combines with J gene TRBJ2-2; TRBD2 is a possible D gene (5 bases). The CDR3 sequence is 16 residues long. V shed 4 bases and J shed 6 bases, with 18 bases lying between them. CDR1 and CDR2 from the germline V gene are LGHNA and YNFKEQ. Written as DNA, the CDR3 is TGTGCCAGCAGCCCCTCCCGGGCTAGCCGCGCCGGGGAGCTGTTTTTT. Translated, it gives CASSPSRASRAGELFF.

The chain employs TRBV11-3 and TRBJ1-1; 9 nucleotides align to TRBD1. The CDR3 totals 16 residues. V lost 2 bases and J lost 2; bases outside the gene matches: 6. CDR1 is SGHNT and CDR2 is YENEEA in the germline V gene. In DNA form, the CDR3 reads TGTGCCAGCAGCTTACACAGGGGGCTAAGAAACACTGAAGCTTTCTTT. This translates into CASSLHRGLRNTEAFF.

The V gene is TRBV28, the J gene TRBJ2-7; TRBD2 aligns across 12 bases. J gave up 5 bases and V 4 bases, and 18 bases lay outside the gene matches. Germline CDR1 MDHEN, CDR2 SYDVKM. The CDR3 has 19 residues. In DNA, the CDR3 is TGTGCCAGCAGTTCAAACCCCCCTACTAGCGGGAGGAGTGGGGACGAGCAGTACTTC. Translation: CASSSNPPTSGRSGDEQYF.

CDR3 region: CASNWGGLNTEAFF. CDR3 bases: TGTGCCAGCAACTGGGGGGGCCTGAACACTGAAGCTTTCTTT. J is TRBJ1-1 and V is TRBV28, with D possibly being TRBD1 (6 bases). The V gene's germline CDR1 is MDHEN and CDR2 SYDVKM. The CDR3 runs 14 residues. V was cut by 7 bases and J by 0 bases, with 12 bases left in between. The whole variable domain, remainder taken from reference TRBV28 and TRBJ1-1, is DVKVTQSSRYLVKRTGEKVFLECVQDMDHENMFWYRQDPGLGLRLIYFSYDVKMKEKGDIPEGYSVSREKKERFSLILESASTNQTSMYLCASNWGGLNTEAFFGQGTRLTVV.